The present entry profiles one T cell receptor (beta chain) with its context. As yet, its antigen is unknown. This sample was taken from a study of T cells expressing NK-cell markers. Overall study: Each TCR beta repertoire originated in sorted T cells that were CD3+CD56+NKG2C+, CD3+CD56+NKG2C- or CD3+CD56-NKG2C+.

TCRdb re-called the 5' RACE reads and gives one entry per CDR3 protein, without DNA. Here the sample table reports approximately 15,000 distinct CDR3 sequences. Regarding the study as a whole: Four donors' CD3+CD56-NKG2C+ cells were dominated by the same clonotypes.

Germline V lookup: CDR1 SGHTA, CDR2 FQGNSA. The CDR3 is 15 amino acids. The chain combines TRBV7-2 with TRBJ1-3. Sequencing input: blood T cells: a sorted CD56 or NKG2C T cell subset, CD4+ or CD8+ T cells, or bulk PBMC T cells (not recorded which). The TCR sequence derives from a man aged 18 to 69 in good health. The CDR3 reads CASSLNGPPGNTIYF.